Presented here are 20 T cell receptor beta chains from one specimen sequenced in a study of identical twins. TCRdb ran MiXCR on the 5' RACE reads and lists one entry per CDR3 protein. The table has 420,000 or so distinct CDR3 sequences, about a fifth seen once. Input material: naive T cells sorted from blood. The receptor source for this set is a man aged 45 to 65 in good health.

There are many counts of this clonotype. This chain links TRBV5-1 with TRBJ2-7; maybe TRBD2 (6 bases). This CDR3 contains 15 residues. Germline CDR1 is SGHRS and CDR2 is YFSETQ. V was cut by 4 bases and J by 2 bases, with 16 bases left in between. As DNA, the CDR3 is TGCGCCAGCAGCACAACGGGGGTAGCGGCCTACGAGCAGTACTTC. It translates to CASSTTGVAAYEQYF.

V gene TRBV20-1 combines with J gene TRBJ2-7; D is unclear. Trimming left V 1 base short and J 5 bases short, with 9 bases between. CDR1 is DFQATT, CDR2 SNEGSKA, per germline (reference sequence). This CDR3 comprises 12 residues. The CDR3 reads CSARGPPDEQYF. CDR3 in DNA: TGCAGTGCTAGAGGCCCCCCCGACGAGCAGTACTTC.

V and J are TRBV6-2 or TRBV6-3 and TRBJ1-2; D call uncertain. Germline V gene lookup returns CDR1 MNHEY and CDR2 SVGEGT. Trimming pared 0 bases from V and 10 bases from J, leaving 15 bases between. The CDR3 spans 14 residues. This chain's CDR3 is CASSYSSKQRDYTF. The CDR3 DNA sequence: TGTGCCAGCAGTTACTCGTCCAAGCAAAGGGACTACACCTTC.

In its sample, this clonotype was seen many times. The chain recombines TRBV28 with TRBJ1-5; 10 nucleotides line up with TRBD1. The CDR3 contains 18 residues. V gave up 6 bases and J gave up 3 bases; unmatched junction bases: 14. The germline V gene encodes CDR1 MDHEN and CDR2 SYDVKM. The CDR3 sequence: CASSPPPGTGVHNQPQHF. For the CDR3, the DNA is TGTGCCAGCAGCCCCCCTCCCGGGACAGGGGTCCACAATCAGCCCCAGCATTTT.

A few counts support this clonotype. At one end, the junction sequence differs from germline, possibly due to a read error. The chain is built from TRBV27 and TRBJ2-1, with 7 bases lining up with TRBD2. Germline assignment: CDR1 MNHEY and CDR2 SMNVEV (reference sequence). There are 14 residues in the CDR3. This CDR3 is CASSLFARELSWVF. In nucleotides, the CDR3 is TGTGCCAGCAGTTTATTCGCGCGGGAGTTGTCTTGGGTCTTC.

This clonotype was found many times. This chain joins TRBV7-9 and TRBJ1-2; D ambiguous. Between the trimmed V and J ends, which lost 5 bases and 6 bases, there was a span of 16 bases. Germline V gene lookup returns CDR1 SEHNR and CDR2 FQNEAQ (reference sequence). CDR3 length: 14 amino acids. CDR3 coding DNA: TGTGCCAGCAGCCCATCCACGACGGGGAATGGCTACACCTTC. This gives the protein CASSPSTTGNGYTF.

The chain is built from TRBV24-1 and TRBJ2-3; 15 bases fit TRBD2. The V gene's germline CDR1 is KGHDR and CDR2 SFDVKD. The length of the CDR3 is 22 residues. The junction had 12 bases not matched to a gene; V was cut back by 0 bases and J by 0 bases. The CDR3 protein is CATSDLHRGLAGGRDSTDTQYF. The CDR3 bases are TGTGCCACCAGTGATTTGCACAGGGGACTAGCGGGAGGCCGAGACAGCACAGATACGCAGTATTTT.

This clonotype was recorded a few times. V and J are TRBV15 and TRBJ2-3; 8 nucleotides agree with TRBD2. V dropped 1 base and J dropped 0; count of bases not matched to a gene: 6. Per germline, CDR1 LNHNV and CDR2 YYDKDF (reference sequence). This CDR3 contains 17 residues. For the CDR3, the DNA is TGTGCCACCAGCAGAGTTGGGCTAGCGGGCAGCACAGATACGCAGTATTTT. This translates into CATSRVGLAGSTDTQYF.

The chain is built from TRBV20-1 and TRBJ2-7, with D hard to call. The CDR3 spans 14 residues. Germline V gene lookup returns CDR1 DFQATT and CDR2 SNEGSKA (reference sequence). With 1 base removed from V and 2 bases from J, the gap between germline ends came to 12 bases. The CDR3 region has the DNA TGCAGTGCTAGAGTCCCTTCAGACACCTACGAGCAGTACTTC. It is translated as CSARVPSDTYEQYF.

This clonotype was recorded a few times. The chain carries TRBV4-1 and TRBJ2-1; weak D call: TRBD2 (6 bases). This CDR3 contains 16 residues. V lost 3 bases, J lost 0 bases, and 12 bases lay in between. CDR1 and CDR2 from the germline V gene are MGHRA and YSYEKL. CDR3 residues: CASSQPGVHSYNEQFF. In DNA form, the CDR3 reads TGCGCCAGCAGCCAGCCGGGGGTCCACTCCTACAATGAGCAGTTCTTC.

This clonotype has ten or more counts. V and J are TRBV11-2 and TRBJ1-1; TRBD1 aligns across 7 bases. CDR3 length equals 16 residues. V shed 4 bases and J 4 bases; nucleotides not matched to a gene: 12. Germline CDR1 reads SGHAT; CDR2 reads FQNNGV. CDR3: CASSSADRVWVTEAFF. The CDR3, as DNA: TGTGCCAGCAGCTCTGCCGACAGGGTTTGGGTCACTGAAGCTTTCTTT.

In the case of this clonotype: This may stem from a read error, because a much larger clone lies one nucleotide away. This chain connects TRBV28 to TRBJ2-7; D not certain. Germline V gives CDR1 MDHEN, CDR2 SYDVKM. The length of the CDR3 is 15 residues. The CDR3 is CVSSLARTFSYEQYF. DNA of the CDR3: TGTGTCAGCAGTTTAGCCAGAACTTTCTCCTACGAGCAGTACTTC. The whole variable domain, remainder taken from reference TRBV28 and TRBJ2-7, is DVKVTQSSRYLVKRTGEKVFLECVQDMDHENMFWYRQDPGLGLRLIYFSYDVKMKEKGDIPEGYSVSREKKERFSLILESASTNQTSMYLCVSSLARTFSYEQYFGPGTRLTVT.

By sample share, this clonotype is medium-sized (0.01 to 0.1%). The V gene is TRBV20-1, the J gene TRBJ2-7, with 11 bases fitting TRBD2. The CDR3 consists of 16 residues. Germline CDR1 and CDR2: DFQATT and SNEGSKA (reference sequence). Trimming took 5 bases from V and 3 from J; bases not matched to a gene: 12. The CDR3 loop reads CSAANALAGAHYEQYF. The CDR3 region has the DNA TGCAGTGCTGCCAACGCACTAGCGGGAGCCCACTACGAGCAGTACTTC.

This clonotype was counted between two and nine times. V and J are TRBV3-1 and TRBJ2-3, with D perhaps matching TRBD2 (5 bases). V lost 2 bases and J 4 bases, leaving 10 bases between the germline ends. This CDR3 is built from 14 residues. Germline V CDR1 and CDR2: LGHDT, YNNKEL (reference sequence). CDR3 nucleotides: TGTGCCAGCAGCCAAAGGGAGTATGCAGATACGCAGTATTTT. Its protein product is CASSQREYADTQYF.

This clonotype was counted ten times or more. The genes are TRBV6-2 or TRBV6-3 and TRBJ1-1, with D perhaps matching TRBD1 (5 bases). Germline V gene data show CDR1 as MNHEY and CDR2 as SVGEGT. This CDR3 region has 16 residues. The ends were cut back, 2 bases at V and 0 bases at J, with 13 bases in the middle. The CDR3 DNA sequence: TGTGCCAGCAGTTACCAGATAAAGGGGATGAACACTGAAGCTTTCTTT. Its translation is CASSYQIKGMNTEAFF.

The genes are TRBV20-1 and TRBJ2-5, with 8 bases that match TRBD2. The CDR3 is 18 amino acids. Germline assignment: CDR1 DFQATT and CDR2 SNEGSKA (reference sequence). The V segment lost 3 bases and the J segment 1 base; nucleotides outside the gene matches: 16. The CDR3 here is CSASVPSGTSGAQETQYF. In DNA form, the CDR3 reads TGCAGTGCTAGCGTACCATCCGGGACTAGTGGAGCCCAAGAGACCCAGTACTTC.

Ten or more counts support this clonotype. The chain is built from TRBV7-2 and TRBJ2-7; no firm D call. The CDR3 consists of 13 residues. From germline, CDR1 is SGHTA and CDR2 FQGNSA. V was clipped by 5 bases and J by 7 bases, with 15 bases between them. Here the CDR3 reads CASSRSAAEEQYF. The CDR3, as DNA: TGTGCCAGCAGCAGAAGTGCCGCAGAAGAGCAGTACTTC.

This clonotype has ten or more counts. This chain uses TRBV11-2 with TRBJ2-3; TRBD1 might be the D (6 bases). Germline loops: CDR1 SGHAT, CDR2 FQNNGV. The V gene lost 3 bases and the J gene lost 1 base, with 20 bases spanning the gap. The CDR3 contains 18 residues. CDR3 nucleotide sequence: TGTGCCAGCAGCTTGAGGGGGACCATCACCACTGGCACAGATACGCAGTATTTT. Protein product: CASSLRGTITTGTDTQYF.

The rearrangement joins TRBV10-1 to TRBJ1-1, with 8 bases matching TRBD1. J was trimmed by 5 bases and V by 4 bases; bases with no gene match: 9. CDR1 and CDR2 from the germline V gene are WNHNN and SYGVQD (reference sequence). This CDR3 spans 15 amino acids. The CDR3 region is CASSAKAGGLTEAFF. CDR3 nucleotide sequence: TGCGCCAGCAGTGCGAAAGCAGGGGGCTTGACTGAAGCTTTCTTT.

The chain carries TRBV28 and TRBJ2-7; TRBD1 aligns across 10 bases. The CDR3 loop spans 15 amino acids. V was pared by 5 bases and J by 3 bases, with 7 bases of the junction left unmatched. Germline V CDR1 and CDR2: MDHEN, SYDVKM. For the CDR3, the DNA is TGTGCCAGCAGTATTCCGGGACAGGGGTTCTACGAGCAGTACTTC. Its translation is CASSIPGQGFYEQYF.